This TCR beta chain was profiled in a study of Ad26.COV2.S vaccination and SARS-CoV-2 variants. Study context: The donor participated in the COV1001 trial, in its Ad26.COV2.S arm.

Study-level points and caveats: Participants given vaccine showed non-spike TCR breadth similar to that of placebo recipients.

Worth noting for this clone: Its antigen is as yet unknown.

The ends were cut back, 0 bases at V and 3 bases at J, with 12 bases in the middle. The CDR3 consists of 15 residues. Germline V gene sequence: CDR1 SNHLY, CDR2 FYNNEI. The sample's treatment: some 20 received Ad26.COV2.S at low or high dose, single or two shots; a few received placebo; per-sample allocation not given. Sample collection was performed on day 63 after the first vaccine or placebo injection. In Boston, an adult donor aged 18-55 years took part. Ad26 vector vaccine expressed Wuhan-strain SARS-CoV-2 spike. Method: immunoSEQ multiplex PCR; TCRdb's copy keeps in-frame clones and lacks some. There are around 450,000 clones in the sample; 90% occur only once, and about 4.5% lies in the top ten.

This TCR derives from a person aged 18 to 65 who received the Ad26.COV2.S COVID-19 vaccine or a placebo. The gene calls are TRBV2 and TRBJ2-7; TRBD2 is a possible D gene (7 bases). The source material was peripheral blood, sampled in a trial of Ad26.COV2.S vaccine versus placebo. The CDR3 bases are TGTGCCAGCAGTGAAGCGGCGAGGGGGGGCTACGAGCAGTACTTC. Translation gives CASSEAARGGYEQYF.